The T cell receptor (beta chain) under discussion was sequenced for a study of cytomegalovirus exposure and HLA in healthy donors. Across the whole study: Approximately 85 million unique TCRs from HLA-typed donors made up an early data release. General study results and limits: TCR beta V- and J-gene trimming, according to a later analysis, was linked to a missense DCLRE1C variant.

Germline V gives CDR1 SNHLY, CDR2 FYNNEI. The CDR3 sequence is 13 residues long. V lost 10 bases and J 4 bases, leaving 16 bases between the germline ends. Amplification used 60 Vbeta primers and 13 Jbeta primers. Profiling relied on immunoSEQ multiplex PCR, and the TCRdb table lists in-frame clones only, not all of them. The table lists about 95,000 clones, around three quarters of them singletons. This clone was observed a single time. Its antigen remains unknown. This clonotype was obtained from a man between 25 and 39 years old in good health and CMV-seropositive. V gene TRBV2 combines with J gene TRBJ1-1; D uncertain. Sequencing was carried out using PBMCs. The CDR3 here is CATRPRVRTEAFF. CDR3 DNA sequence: TGTGCCACACGACCGCGGGTGCGCACTGAAGCTTTCTTT.